This T cell receptor (beta chain) was recovered during a study of CD8 T cell repertoires and HIV-1 epitope variants. Study overall: Enriched T cells were co-cultured with equal numbers of autologous T cell-negative antigen-presenting cells. The baseline condition was 1M T cells left uncultured.

The data were produced by immunoSEQ multiplex PCR, yet TCRdb's version contains in-frame clones alone and is incomplete. The sample shows about 95,000 clones, roughly four fifths of them seen only once. CDR3 size: 15 residues. In germline, CDR1 is MNHEY, CDR2 SVGAGI. Trimming removed 5 bases at V and 1 base at J, with 14 bases between. Study-level results: Of 8 or 9 antigen-specific beta clonotypes, over five appeared to cross-react with escape variants.

About this clone itself: What it recognizes is unknown.

Input material: uncultured baseline CD8+ T cells from peripheral blood mononuclear cells (PBMCs). The clonotype originates from a male donor with HIV. The chain carries TRBV6-5 and TRBJ1-1; D is possibly TRBD1 (6 bases). The CDR3 is CASSPSTGQNTEAFF. The CDR3 DNA sequence: TGTGCCAGCAGTCCCTCGACAGGCCAGAACACTGAAGCTTTCTTT.